A single sample is the source of the 12 T cell receptor beta chains below, sequenced in a study of T-cell reconstitution after alpha-beta-depleted transplantation in children. For TCRbeta, the library was prepared with unique molecular identifiers. TCRdb re-called the PCR reads through MiXCR, storing one row per CDR3 protein. Counted here are 700,000 to 950,000 distinct CDR3 sequences, roughly 15% occurring once; the ten biggest clones make up roughly 4.8%. The sample was PBMCs, mostly from graft donor cells, taken 360 days after TCRalphabeta/CD19-depleted stem cell transplant. Every receptor here comes from a male patient aged 5 to 17 who had a stem cell transplant for acute lymphoblastic leukemia, so the T cells may come from the graft donor.

This clonotype has more than one count but fewer than ten. The chain recombines TRBV12-3 or TRBV12-4 with TRBJ2-2; the D gene is possibly TRBD2 (6 bases). The CDR3 covers 12 residues. The V end lost 10 bases, the J end lost 5 bases, and 11 bases lay between the germline ends. The CDR3: CATLGGTGELFF. The CDR3 DNA follows: TGTGCCACCCTTGGGGGGACCGGGGAGCTGTTTTTT.

This clonotype has just a few counts. The gene calls are TRBV18 and TRBJ2-5; 10 positions agree with TRBD2. This CDR3 is 17 amino acids long. Germline assignment: CDR1 KGHSH and CDR2 LQKENI. V shed 2 bases, J shed 4 bases, and the junction held 10 bases outside the gene matches. This chain's CDR3 is CASSPAGGLAGVETQYF. CDR3 nucleotide sequence: TGTGCCAGCTCACCAGCCGGAGGCCTAGCGGGAGTAGAGACCCAGTACTTC.

This chain links TRBV21-1 with TRBJ2-1; the table assigns TRBD1, which was not confirmed against the DNA. TRBV21-1 is listed as a pseudogene. The CDR3 length is 17 residues. The CDR3 nucleotides read TGTGCCAGCACACCAAGGTCCCCCTCCGGGACAGGGGCTGAGCAGTTCTTC. Encoded protein: CASTPRSPSGTGAEQFF.

The CDR3 DNA sequence: TGTGCCAGCAGTGATGTTGTAGCGGGAATTGAGCAGTTCTTC. It translates to CASSDVVAGIEQFF. The chain couples TRBV2 to TRBJ2-1; the match to TRBD2 covers 8 bases. The CDR3 is 14 amino acids. Trimming cost V 3 bases and J 9 bases; bases outside gene matches: 7. Germline loops: CDR1 SNHLY, CDR2 FYNNEI.

This chain links TRBV6-5 with TRBJ1-3; D is uncertain. There are 17 residues in the CDR3. Trimming removed 1 base at V and 0 bases at J, with 13 bases between. Germline loops: CDR1 MNHEY, CDR2 SVGAGI. DNA for the CDR3: TGTGCCAGCAGTTACTATGGACCGACGAGCTCTGGAAACACCATATATTTT. Translation gives CASSYYGPTSSGNTIYF.

This clonotype was seen a handful of times. The gene calls are TRBV11-1 and TRBJ2-1; possible D gene TRBD2, 6 bases. The CDR3 sequence is 14 residues long. The V and J ends lost 6 bases and 8 bases respectively, with 17 bases between them. Germline CDR1 SGHAT, CDR2 FQDESV (reference sequence). For the CDR3, the DNA is TGTGCCAGCAGATTCCCCGGGGGAGCCTATGAGCAGTTCTTC. Its translation: CASRFPGGAYEQFF.

This clonotype was recorded at least ten times. The chain is built from TRBV5-1 and TRBJ2-7; D is possibly TRBD1 (6 bases). The CDR3 totals 13 residues. Germline values: CDR1 SGHRS, CDR2 YFSETQ. V was clipped by 5 bases and J by 2 bases, with 11 bases between them. For the CDR3, the DNA is TGCGCCAGCAGACAGGGCACGACCTACGAGCAGTACTTC. Translation: CASRQGTTYEQYF. The full variable domain, rest sourced from reference TRBV5-1 and TRBJ2-7, is KAGVTQTPRYLIKTRGQQVTLSCSPISGHRSVSWYQQTPGQGLQFLFEYFSETQRNKGNFPGRFSGRQFSNSRSEMNVSTLELGDSALYLCASRQGTTYEQYFGPGTRLTVT.

This clonotype has a handful of counts. This rearrangement joins TRBV7-8 to TRBJ1-2; TRBD1 might be the D (5 bases). This CDR3 spans 16 amino acids. The germline gives CDR1 SGHVS, CDR2 FQNEAQ. V was shortened by 5 bases and J by 4 bases, with 20 bases between the two germline ends. The DNA of the CDR3 is TGTGCCAGCAGCAGCCCCTTGAGAGCAGGGCTCTATGGCTACACCTTC. Translating gives CASSSPLRAGLYGYTF.

This clonotype has ten or more counts. The chain recombines TRBV12-3 or TRBV12-4 with TRBJ2-3; D is unresolved. The CDR3 consists of 16 residues. V was trimmed by 3 bases and J by 2 bases, leaving 15 bases between them. CDR3 amino acids: CASSFGPTLSTDTQYF. DNA of the CDR3: TGTGCCAGCAGTTTTGGTCCTACTCTATCCACAGATACGCAGTATTTT.

This clonotype was detected only a few times. The chain uses TRBV28 and TRBJ2-1; 13 bases align to TRBD2. Unmatched junction bases numbered 3, after V lost 4 bases and J lost 3 bases. Germline V lookup: CDR1 MDHEN, CDR2 SYDVKM. The CDR3 covers 16 residues. The CDR3 region has the DNA TGTGCCAGCAGTTCGTGGACTAGCGGGAGCTACAATGAGCAGTTCTTC. This translates into CASSSWTSGSYNEQFF.

The chain recombines TRBV7-9 with TRBJ1-1, with D uncertain. V was cut by 4 bases and J by 1 base, with 13 bases left in between. Germline-derived CDR1 and CDR2 are SEHNR and FQNEAQ (reference sequence). This CDR3 is built from 15 residues. The CDR3 bases are TGTGCCAGCAGCTCCTGGACTGGTGGGAACACTGAAGCTTTCTTT. It codes for CASSSWTGGNTEAFF.

This clonotype was seen a few times. J is TRBJ2-7 and V is TRBV4-1; 11 bases are a match to TRBD1. The CDR3 has 17 amino acids. Per the germline V gene, CDR1 is MGHRA and CDR2 is YSYEKL. The trim removed 4 bases at V and 0 bases at J, leaving 8 bases unmatched. The CDR3 bases are TGCGCCAGCAGCCCAAGAGGGACAGGGGGGGGCTCCTACGAGCAGTACTTC. Translation gives CASSPRGTGGGSYEQYF.